Each of the 7 T cell receptor beta chains below was sequenced from the same sample in a study of T-cell reconstitution after alpha-beta-depleted transplantation in children. Unique molecular identifiers were used in preparing the TCRbeta library. TCRdb redid the calling of the PCR reads with MiXCR, one entry per CDR3 protein. Here the sample spans over 80,000 distinct CDR3 sequences, 23% being singletons. This specimen was PBMCs, taken before TCRalphabeta/CD19-depleted stem cell transplant. The receptors derive from a boy aged 2-9 years with acute lymphoblastic leukemia, due to receive a stem cell transplant.

The chain is built from TRBV6-5 and TRBJ2-1; 10 bases line up with TRBD2. The germline gives CDR1 MNHEY, CDR2 SVGAGI. V lost 4 bases to trimming and J lost 7 bases; unmatched junction nucleotides: 7. The CDR3 has 15 amino acids. The CDR3 DNA reads TGTGCCAGCAGTTTGACCAGCGGGAGGGTTAATGAGCAGTTCTTC. Translated: CASSLTSGRVNEQFF.

In this sample, this clonotype turned up a few times. The chain combines TRBV27 with TRBJ2-7, with D possibly being TRBD1 (5 bases). This CDR3 is built from 15 residues. CDR1 is MNHEY and CDR2 is SMNVEV in the germline V gene (reference sequence). The ends were cut back, 2 bases at V and 1 base at J, with 12 bases in the middle. The CDR3 loop is CASSLGAASSYEQYF. The CDR3 DNA reads TGTGCCAGCAGTTTAGGGGCAGCTTCTTCCTACGAGCAGTACTTC.

The V gene is TRBV20-1, the J gene TRBJ2-7, with 8 bases lining up with TRBD2. The CDR3 is 14 residues long. V lost 3 bases to trimming and J lost 4 bases; unmatched junction nucleotides: 8. Germline lookup yields CDR1 DFQATT and CDR2 SNEGSKA (reference sequence). The CDR3 DNA reads TGCAGTGCTAGCGGGAGGGCCCCCCCATACGAGCAGTACTTC. This sequence encodes CSASGRAPPYEQYF.

This chain links TRBV7-8 with TRBJ2-2, with TRBD2 identical over 8 bases. Looked up from germline, CDR1 is SGHVS and CDR2 is FQNEAQ. CDR3 length equals 15 residues. The V and J ends lost 5 bases and 6 bases, in that order; junction bases with no gene match: 8. In nucleotides, the CDR3 is TGTGCCAGCAGCCCTACTAGCGGAGGGTCCGGGGAGCTGTTTTTT. Protein product: CASSPTSGGSGELFF.

The V gene is TRBV7-2, the J gene TRBJ2-3; 9 nucleotides match TRBD2. Germline CDR1 and CDR2: SGHTA and FQGNSA. After removal of 5 bases from V and 6 bases from J, the junction contained 0 bases not matched to a gene. The CDR3 covers 12 residues. Here the CDR3 reads CASSGLADTQYF. The DNA of the CDR3 is TGTGCCAGCAGCGGACTAGCGGATACGCAGTATTTT.

This clonotype was counted a few times. The CDR3 sequence is CASSVNDRKGYEQYF. As DNA, the CDR3 is TGTGCCAGCAGTGTTAACGACAGGAAGGGCTACGAGCAGTACTTC. The chain combines TRBV12-3 or TRBV12-4 with TRBJ2-7; TRBD1 is a possible D gene (6 bases). Trimming left V 5 bases short and J 3 bases short, with 17 bases between. CDR3 length: 15 residues.

Notes on this clonotype: A much larger clone differs by one base, so this may be a read error. The chain has TRBV7-2 and TRBJ2-1, with 10 nucleotides matching TRBD2. The germline V gene encodes CDR1 SGHTA and CDR2 FQGNSA. The V gene end was trimmed by 5 bases and the J gene end by 6 bases; junction bases not matched to a gene: 7. The CDR3 consists of 15 residues. The CDR3, as DNA: TGTGCCAGCAGCCCGACTAGCGGGTTTCTCAATGAGCAGTTCTTC. Amino acid sequence: CASSPTSGFLNEQFF.